The 14 T cell receptor beta chains given below trace back to one sample, sequenced in a study of T-cell memory formation after mild COVID-19. From the 5' RACE reads, TCRdb called clonotypes with MiXCR, one entry per CDR3 protein. The repertoire holds some 200,000 distinct CDR3 sequences, with about 20% as singletons. Sequencing was performed on PBMCs or a T cell subset sorted from them (not recorded which). The receptors were sampled from an adult woman who had mild COVID-19 (a few samples of this study predate the infection). Cell type and time point are not known.

This clonotype occurred a few times. This chain joins TRBV27 and TRBJ2-3; 10 nucleotides line up with TRBD1. The V gene end was trimmed by 8 bases and the J gene end by 5 bases; junction bases not matched to a gene: 10. This CDR3 has 15 residues. Per the germline V gene, CDR1 is MNHEY and CDR2 is SMNVEV (reference sequence). The CDR3 reads CASGLGTGDVDTQYF. The CDR3 DNA is TGTGCCAGCGGACTAGGGACAGGGGATGTAGATACGCAGTATTTT.

This clonotype was seen at least ten times. The chain uses TRBV12-3 or TRBV12-4 and TRBJ2-2, with TRBD2 identical over 7 bases. This CDR3 is 11 amino acids long. V lost 8 bases to trimming and J lost 6 bases; unmatched junction nucleotides: 0. CDR3 sequence: CASRGAGELFF. The CDR3 nucleotides read TGTGCCAGCCGGGGGGCCGGGGAGCTGTTTTTT.

The chain recombines TRBV5-8 with TRBJ1-6, with D uncertain. The V gene's germline CDR1 is SGHTS and CDR2 YDEGEE. The CDR3 runs 16 residues. V lost 0 bases, J lost 0 bases, and 7 bases lay in between. CDR3 protein: CASSLDRDSYNSPLHF. CDR3 bases: TGTGCCAGCAGCTTGGACCGGGACTCCTATAATTCACCCCTCCACTTT.

This sequence joins TRBV20-1 and TRBJ2-3; 10 nucleotides match TRBD1. Trimming at V came to 6 bases and at J to 3 bases, leaving 12 bases not matched to a gene. From germline, CDR1 is DFQATT and CDR2 SNEGSKA (reference sequence). CDR3 length equals 16 residues. The CDR3 spells CSARLGPGQGTDTQYF. DNA of the CDR3: TGCAGTGCCAGACTTGGACCGGGACAGGGGACAGATACGCAGTATTTT.

There are many counts of this clonotype. This chain links TRBV27 with TRBJ2-1; the D is unclear. The CDR3 sequence is 14 residues long. The ends were cut back, 3 bases at V and 5 bases at J, with 11 bases in the middle. Germline V lookup: CDR1 MNHEY, CDR2 SMNVEV (reference sequence). In DNA form, the CDR3 reads TGTGCCAGCAGTTTGTACCCAATCCACAATGAGCAGTTCTTC. Translated, it gives CASSLYPIHNEQFF.

The V gene is TRBV24-1, the J gene TRBJ2-5; 8 bases fit TRBD1. V lost 3 bases to trimming and J lost 3 bases; unmatched junction nucleotides: 2. Germline V lookup: CDR1 KGHDR, CDR2 SFDVKD. There are 14 residues in the CDR3. CDR3 DNA sequence: TGTGCCACCAGTGATCCGGGACAGGAAGAGACCCAGTACTTC. This codes for CATSDPGQEETQYF.

This clonotype appeared a few times. The chain recombines TRBV24-1 with TRBJ2-5; no clear D. The CDR3 covers 13 residues. Looked up from germline, CDR1 is KGHDR and CDR2 is SFDVKD. V was shortened by 4 bases and J by 7 bases, with 12 bases between the two germline ends. CDR3 DNA: TGTGCCACCAGTGACCGTTCGGATGTGACCCAGTACTTC. This encodes CATSDRSDVTQYF.

The J gene is TRBJ2-2, the V gene TRBV29-1, with 10 bases that match TRBD1. The CDR3 loop spans 17 amino acids. Germline V gives CDR1 SQVTM, CDR2 ANQGSEA. The J segment lost 0 bases and the V segment lost 3 bases, leaving 7 bases of the junction unmatched. This chain's CDR3 is CSVESKGQGANTGELFF. The DNA for the CDR3 is TGCAGCGTTGAGTCTAAAGGACAGGGGGCGAACACCGGGGAGCTGTTTTTT.

The chain links TRBV24-1 to TRBJ2-3, with unresolved D. Germline CDR1 is KGHDR and CDR2 is SFDVKD. V dropped 5 bases and J dropped 1 base, with 12 bases sitting between them. This CDR3 comprises 15 residues. Written as DNA, the CDR3 is TGTGCCACCAGTGGGGCAGTAGGAGGCACAGATACGCAGTATTTT. Amino acid sequence: CATSGAVGGTDTQYF.

This clonotype was counted a few times. The chain links TRBV7-2 to TRBJ2-7, with 7 bases fitting TRBD1. The CDR3 contains 14 residues. CDR1 is SGHTA and CDR2 is FQGNSA in the germline V gene. V lost 4 bases to trimming and J lost 7 bases; unmatched junction nucleotides: 10. CDR3 DNA sequence: TGTGCCAGCAGCTACAGGGGCAGTTCGTGGGAGCAGTACTTC. Amino acids: CASSYRGSSWEQYF.

This chain connects TRBV20-1 to TRBJ2-1, with D maybe TRBD2 (6 bases). The CDR3 is 14 amino acids. The V gene's germline CDR1 is DFQATT and CDR2 SNEGSKA (reference sequence). The V end was cut by 3 bases, the J end by 0 bases, with 9 bases between. The CDR3 loop reads CSARIADSYNEQFF. CDR3 coding DNA: TGCAGTGCTAGGATAGCGGACTCCTACAATGAGCAGTTCTTC.

This clonotype was recorded once. The gene calls are TRBV7-9 and TRBJ1-1; D perhaps matches TRBD1 (5 bases). Germline assignment: CDR1 SEHNR and CDR2 FQNEAQ (reference sequence). The CDR3 has 13 amino acids. V lost 1 base to trimming and J lost 11 bases, with 14 bases between them. The chain's CDR3 is CASSLEYGTHAFF. The CDR3 nucleotides are TGTGCCAGCAGCTTAGAATATGGGACCCATGCTTTCTTT.

This clonotype was seen a handful of times. The rearrangement links TRBV7-6 to TRBJ2-5; perhaps D is TRBD1 or TRBD2 (5 bases each). V was trimmed by 3 bases and J by 1 base, leaving 9 bases between them. Per the germline V gene, CDR1 is SGHVS and CDR2 is FNYEAQ. The CDR3 contains 14 residues. The CDR3 nucleotides read TGTGCCAGCAGCTTGGGACGGACCCAAGAGACCCAGTACTTC. It is translated as CASSLGRTQETQYF.

This CDR3 is CASSPTSGGSPDTQYF. The CDR3, as DNA: TGTGCCAGCAGTCCCACTAGCGGGGGGTCCCCAGATACGCAGTATTTT. This chain joins TRBV27 and TRBJ2-3, with 12 positions matching TRBD2. Losses at the gene ends were 5 bases for V and 4 bases for J; bases not matched to a gene: 7. Per germline, CDR1 MNHEY and CDR2 SMNVEV (reference sequence). The CDR3 consists of 16 residues.